This T cell receptor beta chain was sequenced during a study of T cells in narcolepsy. Study-level results: Reportedly, autoreactive clonotypes were serially detected in patients' blood but not controls'. HCRT-specific and TRIB2-specific autoreactive clonotypes appeared among same-patient CSF and blood CD4+ clonotypes.

The CDR3 has 13 amino acids. The V segment lost 3 bases and the J segment 4 bases; nucleotides outside the gene matches: 3. The germline V gene has CDR1 SNHLY and CDR2 FYNNEI. This clone was picked up a small number of times. What it recognizes is unknown. Only in-frame clones appear in the TCRdb table, and some are missing; sequencing was by immunoSEQ multiplex PCR. The profile shows 35,000 or so clones, around 85% of them singletons. The chain carries TRBV2 and TRBJ2-7; TRBD2 aligns across 7 bases. The receptor was derived from a human donor with narcolepsy. Material: CD45RA- memory CD4+ T cells from PBMCs. The CDR3 here is CASSESGVYEQYF. The CDR3 coding sequence is TGTGCCAGCAGTGAGAGCGGGGTGTACGAGCAGTACTTC.